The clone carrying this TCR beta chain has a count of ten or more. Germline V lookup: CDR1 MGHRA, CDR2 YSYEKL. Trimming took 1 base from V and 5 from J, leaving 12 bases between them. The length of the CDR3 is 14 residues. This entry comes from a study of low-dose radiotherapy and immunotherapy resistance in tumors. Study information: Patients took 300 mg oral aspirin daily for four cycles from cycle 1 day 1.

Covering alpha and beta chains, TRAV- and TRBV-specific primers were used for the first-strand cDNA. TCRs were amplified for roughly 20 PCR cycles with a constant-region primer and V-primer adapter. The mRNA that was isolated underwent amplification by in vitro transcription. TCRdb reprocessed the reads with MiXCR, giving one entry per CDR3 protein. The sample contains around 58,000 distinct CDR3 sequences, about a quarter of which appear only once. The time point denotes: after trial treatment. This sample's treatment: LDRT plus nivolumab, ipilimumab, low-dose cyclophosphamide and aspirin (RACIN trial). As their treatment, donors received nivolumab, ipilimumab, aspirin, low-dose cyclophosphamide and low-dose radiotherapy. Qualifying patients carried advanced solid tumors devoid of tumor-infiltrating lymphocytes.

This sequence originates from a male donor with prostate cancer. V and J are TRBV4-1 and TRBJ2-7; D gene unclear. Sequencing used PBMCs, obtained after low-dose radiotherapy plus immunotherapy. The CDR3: CASSQVGLPDEQYF. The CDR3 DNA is TGCGCCAGCAGCCAAGTCGGCCTCCCGGACGAGCAGTACTTC.